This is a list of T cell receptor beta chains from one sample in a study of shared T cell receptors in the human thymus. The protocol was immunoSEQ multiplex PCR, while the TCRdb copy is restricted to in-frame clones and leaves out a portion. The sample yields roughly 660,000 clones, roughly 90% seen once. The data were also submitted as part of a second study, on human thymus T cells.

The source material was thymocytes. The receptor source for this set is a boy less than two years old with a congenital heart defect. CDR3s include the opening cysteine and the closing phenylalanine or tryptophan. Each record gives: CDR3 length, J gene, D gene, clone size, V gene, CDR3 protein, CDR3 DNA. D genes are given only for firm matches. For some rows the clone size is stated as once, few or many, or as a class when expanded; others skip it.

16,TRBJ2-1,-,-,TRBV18,CASSPVRGGVSNEQFF,TGTGCCAGCTCACCAGTTAGAGGCGGGGTGAGCAATGAGCAGTTCTTC
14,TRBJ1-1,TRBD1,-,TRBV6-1,CASQPGQGNTEAFF,TGTGCCAGCCAACCCGGACAGGGTAACACTGAAGCTTTCTTT
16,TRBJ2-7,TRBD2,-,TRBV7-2,CASSSPGGGRQEEQYF,TGTGCCAGCAGCTCCCCGGGAGGTGGGAGGCAAGAGGAGCAGTACTTC
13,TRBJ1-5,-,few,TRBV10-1,CASSEDGDQPQHF,TGCGCCAGCAGTGAAGACGGAGATCAGCCCCAGCATTTT
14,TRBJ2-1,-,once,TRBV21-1,CASSKELRGYEQFF,TGTGCCAGCAGCAAAGAACTCAGGGGATATGAGCAGTTCTTC
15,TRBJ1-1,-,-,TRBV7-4,CASNPPARGADEAFF,TGTGCCAGCAACCCCCCCGCCCGGGGGGCGGATGAAGCTTTCTTT
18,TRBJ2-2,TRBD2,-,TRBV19,CASSVSGAHPANTGELFF,TGTGCCAGTAGTGTTAGCGGGGCCCACCCCGCGAACACCGGGGAGCTGTTTTTT
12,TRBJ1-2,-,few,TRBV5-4,CASSSRQDGYTF,TGTGCCAGCAGCTCTAGACAGGATGGCTACACCTTC
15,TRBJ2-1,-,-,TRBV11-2,CASSLVRDTYNEQFF,TGTGCCAGCAGCTTAGTTAGGGACACCTACAATGAGCAGTTCTTC
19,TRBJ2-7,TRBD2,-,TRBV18,CASSSRTSGSPSEAYEQYF,TGTGCCAGCTCATCCCGAACTAGCGGGAGTCCCTCCGAGGCGTACGAGCAGTACTTC
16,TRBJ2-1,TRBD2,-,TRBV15,CATSRDSSGRYNEQFF,TGTGCCACCAGCAGAGATTCTAGCGGGAGGTACAATGAGCAGTTCTTC
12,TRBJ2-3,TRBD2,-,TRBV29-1,CSVAGTSGSLSF,TGCAGCGTTGCTGGGACTAGCGGGAGCCTCTCTTTT
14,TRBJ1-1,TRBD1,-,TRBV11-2,CASSSDRVDPEAFF,TGTGCCAGCAGCTCCGACAGGGTAGACCCTGAAGCTTTCTTT
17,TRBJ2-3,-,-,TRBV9,CASSLQRGHPFSDTQYF,TGTGCCAGCAGCCTTCAACGGGGACACCCCTTTTCGGATACGCAGTATTTT
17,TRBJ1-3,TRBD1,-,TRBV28,CASRGPPGGATGNTIYF,TGTGCCAGCAGAGGTCCCCCAGGGGGAGCGACTGGAAACACCATATATTTT
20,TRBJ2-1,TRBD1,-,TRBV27,CASSLPGTGELRPAYNEQFF,TGTGCCAGCAGTTTGCCCGGGACAGGGGAACTTCGGCCCGCCTACAATGAGCAGTTCTTC
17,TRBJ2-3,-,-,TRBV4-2,CASSQEPKRGCTDTQYF,TGTGCCAGCAGCCAAGAACCGAAGCGCGGCTGCACAGATACGCAGTATTTT
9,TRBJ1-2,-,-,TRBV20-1,CSAFSGYTF,TGCAGTGCCTTTTCTGGCTACACCTTC
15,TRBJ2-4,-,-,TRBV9,CASSVREPAKNIQYF,TGTGCCAGCAGCGTACGGGAGCCAGCCAAAAACATTCAGTACTTC
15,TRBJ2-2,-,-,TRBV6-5,CASSSGLPNTGELFF,TGTGCCAGCAGTTCCGGACTACCGAACACCGGGGAGCTGTTTTTT
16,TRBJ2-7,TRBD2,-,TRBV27,CASKGPKRGTSYEQYF,TGTGCCAGCAAGGGCCCTAAGCGGGGAACCTCCTACGAGCAGTACTTC
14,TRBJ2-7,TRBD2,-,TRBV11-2,CASSIAGEAYEQYF,TGTGCCAGCAGCATAGCGGGAGAGGCCTACGAGCAGTACTTC